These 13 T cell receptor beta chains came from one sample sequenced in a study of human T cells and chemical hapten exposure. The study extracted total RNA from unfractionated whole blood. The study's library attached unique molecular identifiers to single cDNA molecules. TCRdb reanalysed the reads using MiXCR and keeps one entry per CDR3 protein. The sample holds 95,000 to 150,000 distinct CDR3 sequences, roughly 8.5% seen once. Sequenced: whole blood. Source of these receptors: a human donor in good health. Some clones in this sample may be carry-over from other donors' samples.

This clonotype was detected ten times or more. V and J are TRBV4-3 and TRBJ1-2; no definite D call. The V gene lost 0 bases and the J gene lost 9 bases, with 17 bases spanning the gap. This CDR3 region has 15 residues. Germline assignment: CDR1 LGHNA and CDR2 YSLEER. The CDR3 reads CASSQEFRPATRYTF. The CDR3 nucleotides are TGCGCCAGCAGCCAAGAGTTTCGGCCGGCGACGCGCTACACCTTC.

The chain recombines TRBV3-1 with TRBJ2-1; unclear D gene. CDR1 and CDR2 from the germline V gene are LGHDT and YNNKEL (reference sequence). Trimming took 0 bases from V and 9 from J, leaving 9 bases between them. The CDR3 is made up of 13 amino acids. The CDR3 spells CASSQEAGIEQFF. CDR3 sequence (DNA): TGTGCCAGCAGCCAAGAAGCCGGCATTGAGCAGTTCTTC.

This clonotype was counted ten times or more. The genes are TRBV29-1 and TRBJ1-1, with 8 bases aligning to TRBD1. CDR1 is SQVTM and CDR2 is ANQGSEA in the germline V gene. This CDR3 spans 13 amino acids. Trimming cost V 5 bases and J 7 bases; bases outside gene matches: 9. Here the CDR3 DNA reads TGCAGCGTTACACAGACAGGGGAGGGTGAAGCTTTCTTT. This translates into CSVTQTGEGEAFF.

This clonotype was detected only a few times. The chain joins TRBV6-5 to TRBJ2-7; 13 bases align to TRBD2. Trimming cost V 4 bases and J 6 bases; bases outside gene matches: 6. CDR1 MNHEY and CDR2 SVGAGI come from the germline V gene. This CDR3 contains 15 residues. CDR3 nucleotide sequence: TGTGCCAGCAGTTCCCCGGGGACTAGCGGGATCGAGCAGTACTTC. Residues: CASSSPGTSGIEQYF.

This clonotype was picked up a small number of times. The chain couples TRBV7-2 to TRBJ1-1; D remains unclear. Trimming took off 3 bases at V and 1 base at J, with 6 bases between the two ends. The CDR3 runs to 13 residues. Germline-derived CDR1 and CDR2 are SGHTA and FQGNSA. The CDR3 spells CASSFPQNTEAFF. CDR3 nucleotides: TGTGCCAGCAGCTTCCCGCAGAACACTGAAGCTTTCTTT.

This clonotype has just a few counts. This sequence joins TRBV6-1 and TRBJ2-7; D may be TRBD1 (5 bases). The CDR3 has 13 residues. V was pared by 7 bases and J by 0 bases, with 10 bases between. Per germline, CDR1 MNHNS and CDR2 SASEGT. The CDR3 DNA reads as TGTGCCAGCACCACAGGCCCCTCCTACGAGCAGTACTTC. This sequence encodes CASTTGPSYEQYF.

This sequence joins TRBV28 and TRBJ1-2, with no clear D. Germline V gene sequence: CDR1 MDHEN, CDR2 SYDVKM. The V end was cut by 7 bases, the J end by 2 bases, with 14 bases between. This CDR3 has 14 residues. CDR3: CASNTATPNYGYTF. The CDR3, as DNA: TGTGCCAGCAATACCGCGACTCCAAACTATGGCTACACCTTC.

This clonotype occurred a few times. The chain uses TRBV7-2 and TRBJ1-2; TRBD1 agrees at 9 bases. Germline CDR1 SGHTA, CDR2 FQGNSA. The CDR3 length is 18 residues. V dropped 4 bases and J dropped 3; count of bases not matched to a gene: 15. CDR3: CASSSSPGTGSGHYGYTF. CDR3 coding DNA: TGTGCCAGCAGCTCCAGTCCCGGGACAGGGTCCGGGCACTATGGCTACACCTTC.

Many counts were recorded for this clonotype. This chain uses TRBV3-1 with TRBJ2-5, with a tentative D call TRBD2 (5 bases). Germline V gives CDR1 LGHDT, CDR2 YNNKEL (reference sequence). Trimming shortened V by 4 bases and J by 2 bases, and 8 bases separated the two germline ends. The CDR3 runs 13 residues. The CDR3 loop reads CASSPPGQETQYF. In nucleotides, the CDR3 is TGTGCCAGCAGCCCACCGGGGCAAGAGACCCAGTACTTC.

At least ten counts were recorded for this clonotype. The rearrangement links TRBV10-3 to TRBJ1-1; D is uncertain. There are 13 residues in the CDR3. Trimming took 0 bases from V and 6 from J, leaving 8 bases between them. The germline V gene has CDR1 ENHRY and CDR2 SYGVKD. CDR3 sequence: CAISESSLAEAFF. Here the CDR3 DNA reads TGTGCCATCAGTGAGTCAAGTTTAGCTGAAGCTTTCTTT.

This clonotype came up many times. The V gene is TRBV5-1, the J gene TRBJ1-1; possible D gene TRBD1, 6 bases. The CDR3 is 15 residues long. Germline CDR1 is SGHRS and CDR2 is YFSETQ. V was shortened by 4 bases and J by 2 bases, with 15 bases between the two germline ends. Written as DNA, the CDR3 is TGCGCCAGCAGCCCCGCCGGGGGCGCAAACACTGAAGCTTTCTTT. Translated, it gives CASSPAGGANTEAFF.

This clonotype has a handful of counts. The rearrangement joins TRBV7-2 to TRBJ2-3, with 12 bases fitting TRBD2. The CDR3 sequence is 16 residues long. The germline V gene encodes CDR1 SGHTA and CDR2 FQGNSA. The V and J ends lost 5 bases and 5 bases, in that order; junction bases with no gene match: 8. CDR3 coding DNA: TGTGCCAGCAGCCGTATACTAGCGGGGGGAGGAGATACGCAGTATTTT. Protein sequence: CASSRILAGGGDTQYF.

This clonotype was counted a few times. The CDR3 spells CASSQEGLAGGSYNEQFF. The CDR3 DNA reads TGTGCCAGCAGCCAAGAGGGACTAGCGGGAGGCTCCTACAATGAGCAGTTCTTC. The chain employs TRBV3-1 and TRBJ2-1; TRBD2 matches at 15 bases. The CDR3 spans 18 residues. The V segment lost 0 bases and the J segment 0 bases; nucleotides outside the gene matches: 0. Germline CDR1 reads LGHDT; CDR2 reads YNNKEL (reference sequence).